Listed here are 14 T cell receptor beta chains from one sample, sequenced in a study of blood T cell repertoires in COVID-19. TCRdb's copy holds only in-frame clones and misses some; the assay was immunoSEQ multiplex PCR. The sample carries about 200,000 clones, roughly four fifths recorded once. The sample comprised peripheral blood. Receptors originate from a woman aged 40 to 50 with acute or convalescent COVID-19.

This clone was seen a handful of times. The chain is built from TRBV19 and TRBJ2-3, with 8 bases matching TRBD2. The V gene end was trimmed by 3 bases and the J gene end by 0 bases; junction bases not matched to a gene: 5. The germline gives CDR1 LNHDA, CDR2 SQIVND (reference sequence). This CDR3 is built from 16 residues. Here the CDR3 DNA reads TGTGCCAGTAGTATCTCCGGGAGGGCTAGCACAGATACGCAGTATTTT. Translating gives CASSISGRASTDTQYF.

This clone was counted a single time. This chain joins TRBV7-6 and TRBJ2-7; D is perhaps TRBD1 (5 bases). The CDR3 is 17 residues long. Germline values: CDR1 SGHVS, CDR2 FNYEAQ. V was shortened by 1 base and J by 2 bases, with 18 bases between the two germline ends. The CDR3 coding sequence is TGTGCCAGCAGCTTAGGACGACAGTACCCAAGACCCTACGAGCAGTACTTC. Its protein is CASSLGRQYPRPYEQYF.

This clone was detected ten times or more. The CDR3 sequence: CASSELAGGQETQYF. In nucleotides, the CDR3 is TGTGCCAGCAGTGAACTAGCGGGGGGGCAAGAGACCCAGTACTTC. The gene calls are TRBV6-1 and TRBJ2-5, with 12 bases fitting TRBD2. The CDR3 is made up of 15 amino acids. Germline V gene sequence: CDR1 MNHNS, CDR2 SASEGT. With 2 bases clipped from V and 2 bases from J, the junction kept 0 bases outside the gene matches.

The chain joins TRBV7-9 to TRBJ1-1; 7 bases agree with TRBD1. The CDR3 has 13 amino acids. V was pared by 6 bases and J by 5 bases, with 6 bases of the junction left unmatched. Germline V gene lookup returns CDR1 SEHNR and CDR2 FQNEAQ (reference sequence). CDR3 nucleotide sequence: TGTGCCAGCAGTTCCGGGACAGCTACTGAAGCTTTCTTT. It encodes CASSSGTATEAFF.

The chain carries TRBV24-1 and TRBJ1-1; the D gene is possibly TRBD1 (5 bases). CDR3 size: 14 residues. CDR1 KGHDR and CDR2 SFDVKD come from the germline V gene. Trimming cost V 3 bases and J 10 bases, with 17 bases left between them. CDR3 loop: CATSDPWQGRGAFF. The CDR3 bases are TGTGCCACCAGTGATCCCTGGCAGGGTCGAGGAGCTTTCTTT.

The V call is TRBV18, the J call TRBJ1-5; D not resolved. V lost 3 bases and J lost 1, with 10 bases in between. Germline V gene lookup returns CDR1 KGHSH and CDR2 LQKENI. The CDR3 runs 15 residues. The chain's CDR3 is CASSPTPRSNQPQHF. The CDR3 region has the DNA TGTGCCAGCTCACCCACCCCACGGAGCAATCAGCCCCAGCATTTT. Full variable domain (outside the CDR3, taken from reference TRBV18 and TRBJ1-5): NAGVMQNPRHLVRRRGQEARLRCSPMKGHSHVYWYRQLPEEGLKFMVYLQKENIIDESGMPKERFSAEFPKEGPSILRIQQVVRGDSAAYFCASSPTPRSNQPQHFGDGTRLSIL.

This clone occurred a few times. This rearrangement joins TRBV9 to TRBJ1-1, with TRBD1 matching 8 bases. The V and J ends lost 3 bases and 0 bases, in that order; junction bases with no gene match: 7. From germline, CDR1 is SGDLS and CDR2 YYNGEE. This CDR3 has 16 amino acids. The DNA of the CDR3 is TGTGCCAGCAGCGCTTGGACAGGGCCCCTGAACACTGAAGCTTTCTTT. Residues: CASSAWTGPLNTEAFF.

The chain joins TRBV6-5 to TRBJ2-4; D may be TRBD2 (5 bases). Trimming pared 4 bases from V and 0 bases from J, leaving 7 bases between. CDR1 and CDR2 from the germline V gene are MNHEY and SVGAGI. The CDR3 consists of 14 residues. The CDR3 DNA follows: TGTGCCAGCAGTTCCGGGGTAGCCAAAAACATTCAGTACTTC. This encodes CASSSGVAKNIQYF.

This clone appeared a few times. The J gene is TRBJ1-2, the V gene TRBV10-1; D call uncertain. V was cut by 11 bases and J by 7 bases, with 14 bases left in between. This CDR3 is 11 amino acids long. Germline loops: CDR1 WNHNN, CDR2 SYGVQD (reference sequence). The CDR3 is CACGSMSGYTF. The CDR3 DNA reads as TGCGCCTGCGGTTCGATGAGTGGCTACACCTTC.

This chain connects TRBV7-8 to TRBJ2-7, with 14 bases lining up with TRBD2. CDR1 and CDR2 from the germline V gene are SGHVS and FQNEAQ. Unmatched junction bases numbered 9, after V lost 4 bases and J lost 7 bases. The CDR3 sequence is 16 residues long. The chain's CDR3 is CASSWTSGGSPGEQYF. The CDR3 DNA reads TGTGCCAGCAGCTGGACTAGCGGGGGGTCACCGGGGGAGCAGTACTTC. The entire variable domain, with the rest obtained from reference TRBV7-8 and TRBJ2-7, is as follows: GAGVSQSPRYKVAKRGQDVALRCDPISGHVSLFWYQQALGQGPEFLTYFQNEAQLDKSGLPSDRFFAERPEGSVSTLKIQRTQQEDSAVYLCASSWTSGGSPGEQYFGPGTRLTVT.

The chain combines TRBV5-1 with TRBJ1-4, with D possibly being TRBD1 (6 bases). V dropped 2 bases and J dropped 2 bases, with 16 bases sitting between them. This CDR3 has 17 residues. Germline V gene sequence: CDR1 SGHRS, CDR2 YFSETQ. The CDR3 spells CASSLQGAPSTNEKLFF. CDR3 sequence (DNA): TGCGCCAGCAGCTTACAGGGTGCGCCTTCGACTAATGAAAAACTGTTTTTT.

The CDR3 here is CASSDQRLAGFTDTQYF. CDR3 nucleotides: TGTGCCAGCAGTGACCAGAGACTAGCGGGGTTCACAGATACGCAGTATTTT. The chain has TRBV25-1 and TRBJ2-3, with 11 bases lining up with TRBD2. The V segment lost 3 bases and the J segment 2 bases; nucleotides outside the gene matches: 7. The CDR3 length is 17 residues. Per the germline V gene, CDR1 is MGHDK and CDR2 is SYGVNS.

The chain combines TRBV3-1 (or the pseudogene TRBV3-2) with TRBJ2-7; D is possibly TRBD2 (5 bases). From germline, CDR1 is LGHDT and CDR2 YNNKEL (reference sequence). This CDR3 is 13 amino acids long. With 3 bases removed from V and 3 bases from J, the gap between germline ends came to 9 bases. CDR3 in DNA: TGTGCCAGCAGCCAGAGGGCTTTCTACGAGCAGTACTTC. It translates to CASSQRAFYEQYF.

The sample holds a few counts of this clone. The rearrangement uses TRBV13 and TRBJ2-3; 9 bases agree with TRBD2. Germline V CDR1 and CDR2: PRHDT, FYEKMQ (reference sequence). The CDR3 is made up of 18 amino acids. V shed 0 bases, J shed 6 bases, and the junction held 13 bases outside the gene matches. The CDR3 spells CASSLGRAGGHLQDTQYF. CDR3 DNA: TGTGCCAGCAGCTTAGGTAGGGCGGGGGGGCACCTGCAGGATACGCAGTATTTT.